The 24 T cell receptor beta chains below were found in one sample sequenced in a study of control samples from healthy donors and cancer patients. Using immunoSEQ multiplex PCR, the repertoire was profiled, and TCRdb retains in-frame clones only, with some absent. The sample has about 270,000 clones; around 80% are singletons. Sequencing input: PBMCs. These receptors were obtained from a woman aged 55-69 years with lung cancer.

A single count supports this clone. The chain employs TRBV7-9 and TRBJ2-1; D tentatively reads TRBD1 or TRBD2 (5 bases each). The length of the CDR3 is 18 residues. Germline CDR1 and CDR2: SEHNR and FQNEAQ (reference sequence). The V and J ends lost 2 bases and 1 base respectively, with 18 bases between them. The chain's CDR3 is CASSLPPGPRTSYNEQFF. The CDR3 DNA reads TGTGCCAGCAGCTTACCGCCGGGACCGAGGACTTCCTACAATGAGCAGTTCTTC.

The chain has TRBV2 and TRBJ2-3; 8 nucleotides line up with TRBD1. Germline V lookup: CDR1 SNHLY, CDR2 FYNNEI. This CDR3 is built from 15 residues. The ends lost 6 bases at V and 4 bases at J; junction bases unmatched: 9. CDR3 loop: CASRTGTGAPDTQYF. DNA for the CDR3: TGTGCCAGCAGAACCGGGACAGGTGCCCCAGATACGCAGTATTTT.

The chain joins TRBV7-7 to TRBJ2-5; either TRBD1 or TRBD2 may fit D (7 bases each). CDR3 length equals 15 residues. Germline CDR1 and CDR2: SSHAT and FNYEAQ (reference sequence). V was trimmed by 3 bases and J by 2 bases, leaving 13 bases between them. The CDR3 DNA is TGTGCCAGCAGCTTGGGGAGGGGGCAACAAGAGACCCAGTACTTC. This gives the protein CASSLGRGQQETQYF. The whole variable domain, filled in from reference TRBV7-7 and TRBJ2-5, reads GAGVSQSPRYKVTKRGQDVTLRCDPISSHATLYWYQQALGQGPEFLTYFNYEAQPDKSGLPSDRFSAERPEGSISTLTIQRTEQRDSAMYRCASSLGRGQQETQYFGPGTRLLVL.

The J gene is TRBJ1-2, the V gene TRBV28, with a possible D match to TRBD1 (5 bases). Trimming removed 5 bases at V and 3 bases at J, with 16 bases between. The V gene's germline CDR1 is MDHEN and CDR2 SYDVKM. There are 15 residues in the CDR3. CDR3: CASSLTYRSHYGYTF. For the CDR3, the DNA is TGTGCCAGCAGTCTTACCTACAGGAGCCACTATGGCTACACCTTC.

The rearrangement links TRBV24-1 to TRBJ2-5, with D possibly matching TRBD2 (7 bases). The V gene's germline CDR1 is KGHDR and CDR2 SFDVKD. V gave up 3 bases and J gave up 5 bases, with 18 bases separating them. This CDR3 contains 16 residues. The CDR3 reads CATSDPGVRGGETQYF. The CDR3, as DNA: TGTGCCACCAGTGATCCTGGGGTCAGGGGAGGGGAGACCCAGTACTTC.

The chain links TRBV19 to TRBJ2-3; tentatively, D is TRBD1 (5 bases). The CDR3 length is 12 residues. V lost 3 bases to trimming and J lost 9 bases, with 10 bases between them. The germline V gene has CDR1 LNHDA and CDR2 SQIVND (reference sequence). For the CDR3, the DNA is TGTGCCAGTAGTATTCAGGGTGCAACGCAGTATTTT. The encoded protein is CASSIQGATQYF.

CDR3: CASSFLAGGRDEQYF. CDR3 DNA: TGTGCCAGCTCATTCTTAGCGGGAGGGAGGGACGAGCAGTACTTC. V is TRBV18 and J is TRBJ2-7, with 11 bases aligning to TRBD2. V was clipped by 5 bases and J by 5 bases; unmatched bases: 8. This CDR3 comprises 15 residues. Germline V CDR1 and CDR2: KGHSH, LQKENI.

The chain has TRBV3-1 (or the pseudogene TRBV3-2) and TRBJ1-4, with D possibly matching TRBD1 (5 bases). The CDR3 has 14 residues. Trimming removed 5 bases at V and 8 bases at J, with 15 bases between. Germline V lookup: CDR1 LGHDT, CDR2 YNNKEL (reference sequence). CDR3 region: CASSSLGTEEKLFF. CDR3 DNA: TGTGCCAGCAGCTCGCTCGGGACGGAAGAAAAACTGTTTTTT.

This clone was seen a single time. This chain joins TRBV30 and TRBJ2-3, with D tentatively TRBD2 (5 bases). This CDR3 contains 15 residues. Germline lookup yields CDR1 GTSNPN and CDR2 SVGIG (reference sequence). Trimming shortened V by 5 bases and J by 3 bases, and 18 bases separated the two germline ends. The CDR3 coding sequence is TGTGCCTGGGTTCTAGACCGCACGGGGACAGATACGCAGTATTTT. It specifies CAWVLDRTGTDTQYF.

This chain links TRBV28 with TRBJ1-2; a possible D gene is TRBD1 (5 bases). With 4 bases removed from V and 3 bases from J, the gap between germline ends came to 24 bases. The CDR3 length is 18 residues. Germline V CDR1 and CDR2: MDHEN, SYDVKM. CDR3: CASSSSAVQGGDDYGYTF. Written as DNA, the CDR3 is TGTGCCAGCAGTTCCTCAGCAGTGCAGGGAGGGGATGACTATGGCTACACCTTC.

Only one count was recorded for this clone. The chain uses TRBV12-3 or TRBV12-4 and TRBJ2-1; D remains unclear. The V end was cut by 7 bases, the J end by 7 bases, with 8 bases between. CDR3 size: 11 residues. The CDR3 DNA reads TGTGCCAGCAACCAAAGGAATGAGCAGTTCTTC. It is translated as CASNQRNEQFF.

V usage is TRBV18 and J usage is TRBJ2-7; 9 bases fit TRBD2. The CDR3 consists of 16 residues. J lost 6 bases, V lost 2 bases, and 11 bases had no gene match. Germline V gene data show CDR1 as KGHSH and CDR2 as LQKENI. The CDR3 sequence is CASSPLSDLAGSEQYF. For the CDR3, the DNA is TGTGCCAGCTCACCATTATCGGATCTAGCGGGGAGCGAGCAGTACTTC.

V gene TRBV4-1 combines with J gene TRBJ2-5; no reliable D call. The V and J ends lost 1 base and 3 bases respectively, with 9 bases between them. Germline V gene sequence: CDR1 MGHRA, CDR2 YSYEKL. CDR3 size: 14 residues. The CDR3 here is CASSQVGREETQYF. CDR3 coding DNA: TGCGCCAGCAGCCAAGTGGGCCGGGAAGAGACCCAGTACTTC.

The CDR3 DNA reads TGTGCCAGCAAAACCGGGACGGATAAAAACATTCAGTACTTC. This encodes CASKTGTDKNIQYF. This chain connects TRBV19 to TRBJ2-4; D is perhaps TRBD1 or TRBD2 (5 bases each). The CDR3 extends over 14 amino acids. The V and J ends lost 9 bases and 4 bases respectively, with 16 bases between them. Germline CDR1 reads LNHDA; CDR2 reads SQIVND (reference sequence). Full variable domain (remainder filled in from reference TRBV19 and TRBJ2-4): DGGITQSPKYLFRKEGQNVTLSCEQNLNHDAMYWYRQDPGQGLRLIYYSQIVNDFQKGDIAEGYSVSREKKESFPLTVTSAQKNPTAFYLCASKTGTDKNIQYFGAGTRLSVL.

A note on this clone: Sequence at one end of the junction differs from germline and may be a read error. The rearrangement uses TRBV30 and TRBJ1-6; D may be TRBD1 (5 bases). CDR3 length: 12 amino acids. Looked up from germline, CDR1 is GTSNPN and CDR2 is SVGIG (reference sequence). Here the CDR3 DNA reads TGTGCCTGGAGCGAAGGGGCAGGCTCCATGAGTTTT. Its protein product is CAWSEGAGSMSF.

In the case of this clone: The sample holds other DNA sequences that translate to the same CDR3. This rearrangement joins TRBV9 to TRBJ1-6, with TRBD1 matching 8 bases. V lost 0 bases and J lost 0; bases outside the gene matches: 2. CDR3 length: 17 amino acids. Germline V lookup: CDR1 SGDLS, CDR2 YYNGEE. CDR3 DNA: TGTGCCAGCAGCGTAGGACAGGGGCGCTCCTATAATTCACCCCTCCACTTT. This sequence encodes CASSVGQGRSYNSPLHF.

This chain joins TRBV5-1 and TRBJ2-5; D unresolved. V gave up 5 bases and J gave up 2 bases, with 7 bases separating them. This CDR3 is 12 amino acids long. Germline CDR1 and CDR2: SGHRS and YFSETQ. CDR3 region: CASSEVQETQYF. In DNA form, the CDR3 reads TGCGCCAGCAGTGAGGTTCAAGAGACCCAGTACTTC.

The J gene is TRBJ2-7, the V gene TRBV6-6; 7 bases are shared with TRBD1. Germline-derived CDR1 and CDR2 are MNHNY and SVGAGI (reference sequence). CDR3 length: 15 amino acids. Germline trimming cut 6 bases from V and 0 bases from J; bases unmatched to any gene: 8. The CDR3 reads CASSQTGTLSYEQYF. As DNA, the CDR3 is TGTGCCAGCAGCCAGACAGGGACCCTCTCCTACGAGCAGTACTTC.

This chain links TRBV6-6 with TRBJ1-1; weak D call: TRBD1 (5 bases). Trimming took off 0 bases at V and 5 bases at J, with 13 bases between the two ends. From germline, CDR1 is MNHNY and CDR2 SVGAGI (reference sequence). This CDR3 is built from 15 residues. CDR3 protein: CASSYSRGGWTEAFF. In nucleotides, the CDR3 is TGTGCCAGCAGTTACTCGCGGGGGGGATGGACTGAAGCTTTCTTT.

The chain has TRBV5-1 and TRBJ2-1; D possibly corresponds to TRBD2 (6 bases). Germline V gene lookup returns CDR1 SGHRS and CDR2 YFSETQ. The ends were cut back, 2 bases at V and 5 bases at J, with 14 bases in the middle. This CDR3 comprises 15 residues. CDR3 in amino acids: CASSFGGKADNEQFF. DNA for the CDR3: TGCGCCAGCAGCTTCGGAGGGAAGGCCGACAATGAGCAGTTCTTC.

The CDR3 nucleotides read TGTGCCAGCAGCGTAGGACTAGCGGGACGACAAGAGACCCAGTACTTC. It codes for CASSVGLAGRQETQYF. This sequence joins TRBV9 and TRBJ2-5, with TRBD2 matching 11 bases. Germline CDR1 reads SGDLS; CDR2 reads YYNGEE. The length of the CDR3 is 16 residues. Trimming cost V 0 bases and J 2 bases; bases outside gene matches: 3. Looking up the rest from reference TRBV9 and TRBJ2-5 gives the full variable domain: DSGVTQTPKHLITATGQRVTLRCSPRSGDLSVYWYQQSLDQGLQFLIQYYNGEERAKGNILERFSAQQFPDLHSELNLSSLELGDSALYFCASSVGLAGRQETQYFGPGTRLLVL.

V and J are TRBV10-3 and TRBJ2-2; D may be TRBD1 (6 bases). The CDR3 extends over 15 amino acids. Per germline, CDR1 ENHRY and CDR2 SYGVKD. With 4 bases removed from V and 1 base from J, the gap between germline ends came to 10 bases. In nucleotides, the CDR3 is TGTGCCATCAGTGCTGCAGGGGTGAACACCGGGGAGCTGTTTTTT. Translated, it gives CAISAAGVNTGELFF.

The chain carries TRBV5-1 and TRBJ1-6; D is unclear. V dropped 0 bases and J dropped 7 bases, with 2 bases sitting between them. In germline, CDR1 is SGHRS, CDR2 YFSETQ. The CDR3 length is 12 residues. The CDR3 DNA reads TGCGCCAGCAGCTTGGAGAATTCACCCCTCCACTTT. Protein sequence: CASSLENSPLHF.

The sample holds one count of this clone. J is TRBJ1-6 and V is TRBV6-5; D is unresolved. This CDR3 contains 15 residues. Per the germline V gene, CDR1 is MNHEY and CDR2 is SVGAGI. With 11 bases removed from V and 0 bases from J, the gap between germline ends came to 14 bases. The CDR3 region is CACQLPSSYNSPLHF. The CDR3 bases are TGTGCCTGCCAGCTTCCAAGCTCCTATAATTCACCCCTCCACTTT.